This T cell receptor beta chain stems from a study of T cell responses to AZD1222 COVID-19 vaccine (dated by TCRdb to the early 2020s). General notes on the study: A total of roughly 240 trial participants underwent TCR sequencing, of whom some 210 received two doses of AZD1222 and around 25 received two doses of the MenACWY control vaccine. Trial participants were enrolled by age into 18-55, 56-69 and 70-plus year subgroups, with around 150, 28 and 57 TCR-sequenced participants respectively. Summary of the overall study and its limitations: Spike-specific TCR breadth and depth rose significantly after two AZD1222 doses compared with day 0 and with MenACWY recipients. Because no day 14 peak-response samples were available, the repertoires could be characterized only after the peak T cell response. Vaccine-associated CD4 TCRs spanned the whole spike protein, with dominant responses in regions 160-218 and 743-854. Conclusions about previously exposed vaccinees are limited, since just five to seven AZD1222 recipients were seropositive for SARS-CoV-2 at baseline. The 56-69-year group was small, and its depth increase did not reach significance, likely because of low power. Nearly half of unique spike-specific TCRs reportedly recognized epitopes outside regions mutated in the B.1.351 and B.1.1.7 variants. Participants were mostly white British and included more females than males, and it was suggested by the authors that clonal diversity may have been underestimated.

The CDR3 regions of human TCRbeta chains were analyzed by immunosequencing. As for the authors' bioinformatics: TCRs in the repertoires were matched against a reference library of SARS-CoV-2-specific TCRs that had been generated with the MIRA antigen-specificity platform. Breadth was defined as the fraction of unique TCRs that were SARS-CoV-2-associated, and depth was defined as the fraction of total T cells that were SARS-CoV-2-associated. Each spike-specific TCR was assigned to its reactive spike region and to a CD4 or CD8 class using the MIRA data. Log10-transformed breadth and depth values were compared by one-way ANOVA with Sidak's multiple comparisons tests. In TCRdb, the immuneACCESS table is reduced to in-frame sequences with V and J assigned. These tables do not hold every clone; where another copy was compared, an unresolved V gene accounts for under half, and the others remain unexplained. V, J and clone size reflect that table, while D and trimming were determined from the DNA. The sample table contains tens of thousands of clones; only one count was recorded for 70% to 90% of them. More than 9% of the sample rests with the top ten.

Relative to germline, V is missing 6 bases and J is missing 6 bases, with 7 bases of the junction outside any gene match. In the germline V gene, CDR1 corresponds to SNHLY and CDR2 to FYNNEI. Its CDR3 holds 14 amino acids, cysteine through phenylalanine. Only the CDR3 DNA is retained, 42 bases long and in frame from the first base. The time point label of this sample denotes: about 28 days (+/-7) after the second vaccine dose. AZD1222 recipients with second doses at about 4 weeks or about 12 weeks were pooled, because spike-specific TCR depth and breadth did not differ between schedules. Samples from vaccinated people were obtained from the UK trials COV001 and COV002, which included a single-blind randomized controlled phase 2/3 trial of AZD1222 (ChAdOx1 nCoV-19) in healthy adults. For TCRbeta chain sequencing, PBMC samples from trial participants were taken at day 0 and at day 28 after the second dose.

Comments on this clone: Its antigen is currently not known. Base quality data are lacking; no much larger clone is found one base away.

Recombination linked TRBV2 to TRBJ2-3; TRBD2 matches 9 bases in the middle. Sequenced material: peripheral blood, taken 28 days after the second AZD1222 dose. This receptor was obtained from an adult who received the AZD1222 COVID-19 vaccine. At the DNA level, the sequence is TGTGCCAGCAGGAGGCGGGGGGGCCAGGATACGCAGTATTTT. The resulting protein is CASRRRGGQDTQYF.